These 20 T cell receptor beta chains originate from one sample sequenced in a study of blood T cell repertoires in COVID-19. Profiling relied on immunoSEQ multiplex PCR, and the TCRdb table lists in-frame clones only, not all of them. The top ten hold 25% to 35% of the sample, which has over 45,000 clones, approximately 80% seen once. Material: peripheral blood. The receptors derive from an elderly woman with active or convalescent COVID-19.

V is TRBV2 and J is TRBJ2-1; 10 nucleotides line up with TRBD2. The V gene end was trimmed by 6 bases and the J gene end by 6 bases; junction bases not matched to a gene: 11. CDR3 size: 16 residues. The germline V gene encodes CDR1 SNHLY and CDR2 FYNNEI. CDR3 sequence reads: CASRVSLAGVVNEQFF. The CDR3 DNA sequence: TGTGCCAGCAGGGTGAGCCTAGCGGGGGTGGTCAATGAGCAGTTCTTC.

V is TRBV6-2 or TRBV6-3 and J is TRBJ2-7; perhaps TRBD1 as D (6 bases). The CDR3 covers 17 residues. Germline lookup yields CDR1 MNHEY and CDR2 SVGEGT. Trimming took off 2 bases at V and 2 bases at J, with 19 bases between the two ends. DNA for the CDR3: TGTGCCAGCAGTTACATCCTAGAGCGGACAGCAACCTACGAGCAGTACTTC. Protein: CASSYILERTATYEQYF.

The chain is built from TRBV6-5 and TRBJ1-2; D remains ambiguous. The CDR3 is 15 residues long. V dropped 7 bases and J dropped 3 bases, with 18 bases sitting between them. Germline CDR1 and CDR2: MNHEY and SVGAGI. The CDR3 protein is CASTGGRLRDYGYTF. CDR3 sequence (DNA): TGTGCCAGCACCGGAGGAAGGTTGAGGGACTATGGCTACACCTTC.

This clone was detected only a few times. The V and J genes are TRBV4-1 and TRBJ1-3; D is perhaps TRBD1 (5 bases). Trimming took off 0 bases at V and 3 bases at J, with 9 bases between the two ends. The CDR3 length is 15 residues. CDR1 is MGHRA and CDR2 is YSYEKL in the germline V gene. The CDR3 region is CASSQDQGYGNTIYF. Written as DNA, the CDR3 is TGCGCCAGCAGCCAAGATCAGGGATATGGAAACACCATATATTTT.

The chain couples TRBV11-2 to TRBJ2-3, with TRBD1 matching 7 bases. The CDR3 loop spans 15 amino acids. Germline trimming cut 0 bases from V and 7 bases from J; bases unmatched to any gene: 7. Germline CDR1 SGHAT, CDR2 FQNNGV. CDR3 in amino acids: CASSLDPGGINTQYF. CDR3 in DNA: TGTGCCAGCAGCTTAGATCCAGGGGGAATAAATACGCAGTATTTT.

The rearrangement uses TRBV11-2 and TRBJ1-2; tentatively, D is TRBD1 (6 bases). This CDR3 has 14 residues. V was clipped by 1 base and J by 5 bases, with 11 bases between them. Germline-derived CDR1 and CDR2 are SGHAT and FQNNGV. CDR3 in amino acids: CASSLAAGEYGYTF. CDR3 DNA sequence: TGTGCCAGCAGCTTAGCGGCAGGGGAGTATGGCTACACCTTC.

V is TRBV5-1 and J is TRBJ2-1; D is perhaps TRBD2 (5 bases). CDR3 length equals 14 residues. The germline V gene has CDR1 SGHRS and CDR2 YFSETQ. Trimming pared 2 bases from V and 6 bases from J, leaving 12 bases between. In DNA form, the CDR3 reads TGCGCCAGCAGCTTTCGAGCGGCTACCAATGAGCAGTTCTTC. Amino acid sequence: CASSFRAATNEQFF.

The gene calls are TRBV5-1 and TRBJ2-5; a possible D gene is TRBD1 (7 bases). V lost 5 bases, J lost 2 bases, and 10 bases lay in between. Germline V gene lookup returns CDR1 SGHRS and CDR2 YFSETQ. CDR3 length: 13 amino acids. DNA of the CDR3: TGCGCCAGCAGGACAGGGAGGCAAGAGACCCAGTACTTC. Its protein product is CASRTGRQETQYF.

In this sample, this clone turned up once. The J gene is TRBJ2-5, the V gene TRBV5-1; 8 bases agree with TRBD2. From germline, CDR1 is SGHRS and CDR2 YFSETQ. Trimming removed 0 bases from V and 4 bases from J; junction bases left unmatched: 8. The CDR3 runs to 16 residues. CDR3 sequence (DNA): TGCGCCAGCAGCTTGGGGTTAGCGGGGAGTCGAGAGACCCAGTACTTC. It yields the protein CASSLGLAGSRETQYF.

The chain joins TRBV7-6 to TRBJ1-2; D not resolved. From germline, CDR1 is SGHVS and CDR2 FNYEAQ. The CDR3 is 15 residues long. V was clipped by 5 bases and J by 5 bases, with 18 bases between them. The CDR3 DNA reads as TGTGCCAGCAGCCCAGACACCCAGCTCAGGTATGGCTACACCTTC. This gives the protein CASSPDTQLRYGYTF.

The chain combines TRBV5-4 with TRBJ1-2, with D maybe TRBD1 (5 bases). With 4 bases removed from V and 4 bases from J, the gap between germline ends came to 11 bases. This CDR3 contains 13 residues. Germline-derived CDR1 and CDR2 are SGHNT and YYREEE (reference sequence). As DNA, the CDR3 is TGTGCCAGCAGCCATGACAGTCTCTATGGCTACACCTTC. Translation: CASSHDSLYGYTF.

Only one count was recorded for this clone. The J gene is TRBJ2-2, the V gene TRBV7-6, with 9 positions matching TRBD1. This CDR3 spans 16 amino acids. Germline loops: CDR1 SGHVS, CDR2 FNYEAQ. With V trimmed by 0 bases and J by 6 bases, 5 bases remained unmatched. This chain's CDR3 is CASSLAGDRVSGELFF. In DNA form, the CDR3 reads TGTGCCAGCAGCTTAGCGGGGGACAGGGTTTCCGGGGAGCTGTTTTTT.

This CDR3 reads CASWGQGSGYTF. For the CDR3, the DNA is TGTGCCAGCTGGGGACAGGGTTCTGGCTACACCTTC. V gene TRBV19 combines with J gene TRBJ1-2; TRBD1 agrees at 9 bases. From germline, CDR1 is LNHDA and CDR2 SQIVND (reference sequence). V was pared by 9 bases and J by 7 bases, with 6 bases of the junction left unmatched. This CDR3 is 12 amino acids long. Drawing the rest from reference TRBV19 and TRBJ1-2, the complete variable domain is DGGITQSPKYLFRKEGQNVTLSCEQNLNHDAMYWYRQDPGQGLRLIYYSQIVNDFQKGDIAEGYSVSREKKESFPLTVTSAQKNPTAFYLCASWGQGSGYTFGSGTRLTVV.

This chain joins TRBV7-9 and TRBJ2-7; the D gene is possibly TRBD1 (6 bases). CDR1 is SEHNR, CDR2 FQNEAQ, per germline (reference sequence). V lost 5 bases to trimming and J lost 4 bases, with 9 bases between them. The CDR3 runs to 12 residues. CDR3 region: CASSRTEYEQYF. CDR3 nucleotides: TGTGCCAGCAGCCGGACAGAATACGAGCAGTACTTC.

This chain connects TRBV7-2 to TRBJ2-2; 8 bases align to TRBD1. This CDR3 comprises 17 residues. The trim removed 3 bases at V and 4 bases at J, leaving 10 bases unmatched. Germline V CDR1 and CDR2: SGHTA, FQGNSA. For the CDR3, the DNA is TGTGCCAGCAGCTTCGTTACGACGGACAGGGTCACCGGGGAGCTGTTTTTT. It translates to CASSFVTTDRVTGELFF.

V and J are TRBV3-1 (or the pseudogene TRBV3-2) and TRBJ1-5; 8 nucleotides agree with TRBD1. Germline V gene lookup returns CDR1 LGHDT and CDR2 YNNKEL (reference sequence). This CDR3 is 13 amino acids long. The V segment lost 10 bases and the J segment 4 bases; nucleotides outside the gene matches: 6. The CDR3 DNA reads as TGTGCCATTACACAGGGGGGGAATCAGCCCCAGCATTTT. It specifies CAITQGGNQPQHF.

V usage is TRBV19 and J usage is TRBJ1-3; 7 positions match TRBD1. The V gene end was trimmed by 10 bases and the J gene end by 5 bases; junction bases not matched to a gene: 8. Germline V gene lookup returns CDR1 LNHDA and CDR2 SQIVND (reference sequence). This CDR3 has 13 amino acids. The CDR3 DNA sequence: TGTGCCACCGGGGTACAGGGGAGAAACACCATATATTTT. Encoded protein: CATGVQGRNTIYF.

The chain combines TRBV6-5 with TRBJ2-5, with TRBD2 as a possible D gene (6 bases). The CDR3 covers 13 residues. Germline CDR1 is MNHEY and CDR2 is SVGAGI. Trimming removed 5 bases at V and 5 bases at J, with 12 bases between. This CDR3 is CASSHGTPETQYF. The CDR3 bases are TGTGCCAGCAGTCACGGGACTCCGGAGACCCAGTACTTC.

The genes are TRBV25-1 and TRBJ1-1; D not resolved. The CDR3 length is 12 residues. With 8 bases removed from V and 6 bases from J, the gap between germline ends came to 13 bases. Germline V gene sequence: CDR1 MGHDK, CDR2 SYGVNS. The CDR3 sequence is CASQVGVAEAFF. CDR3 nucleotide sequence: TGTGCCAGCCAGGTCGGGGTTGCTGAAGCTTTCTTT.

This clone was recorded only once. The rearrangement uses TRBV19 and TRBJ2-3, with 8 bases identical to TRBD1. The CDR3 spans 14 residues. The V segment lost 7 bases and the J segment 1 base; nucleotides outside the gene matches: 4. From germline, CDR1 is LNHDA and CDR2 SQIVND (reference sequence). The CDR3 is CASTPTGGTDTQYF. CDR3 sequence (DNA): TGTGCCAGTACCCCGACAGGGGGCACAGATACGCAGTATTTT. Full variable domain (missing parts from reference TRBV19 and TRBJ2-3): DGGITQSPKYLFRKEGQNVTLSCEQNLNHDAMYWYRQDPGQGLRLIYYSQIVNDFQKGDIAEGYSVSREKKESFPLTVTSAQKNPTAFYLCASTPTGGTDTQYFGPGTRLTVL.